This T cell receptor (beta chain) came from a study of T cells in Graves' hyperthyroidism and ophthalmopathy. Pregnant or lactating patients were excluded, as were those with uncontrolled infection or other autoimmune disease. With respect to this clonotype: The target antigen is unknown.

Study results and limitations: The majority of expanded thyroid clonotypes above 0.001 also appeared in blood.

CDR3 length: 16 amino acids. From germline, CDR1 is SGHNT and CDR2 YYREEE (reference sequence). Losses at the gene ends were 3 bases for V and 2 bases for J; bases not matched to a gene: 4. Amplified TCR beta CDR3 regions derived from RNA transcripts. TCR CDR3 underwent first-round RT-PCR with the HTBI primer set. Each CDR3 protein gets one entry after TCRdb re-called the multiplex PCR reads with MiXCR. This sample has some 550,000 distinct CDR3 sequences, with about a sixth found just once. This receptor was obtained from a woman between 40 and 50 years old with Graves' ophthalmopathy. The sample was blood. The genes are TRBV5-4 and TRBJ2-1; TRBD2 matches 11 bases. The CDR3, as DNA: TGTGCCAGCAGCTCCGAGGGACTAGCGGCCTACAATGAGCAGTTCTTC. Translating it yields CASSSEGLAAYNEQFF.